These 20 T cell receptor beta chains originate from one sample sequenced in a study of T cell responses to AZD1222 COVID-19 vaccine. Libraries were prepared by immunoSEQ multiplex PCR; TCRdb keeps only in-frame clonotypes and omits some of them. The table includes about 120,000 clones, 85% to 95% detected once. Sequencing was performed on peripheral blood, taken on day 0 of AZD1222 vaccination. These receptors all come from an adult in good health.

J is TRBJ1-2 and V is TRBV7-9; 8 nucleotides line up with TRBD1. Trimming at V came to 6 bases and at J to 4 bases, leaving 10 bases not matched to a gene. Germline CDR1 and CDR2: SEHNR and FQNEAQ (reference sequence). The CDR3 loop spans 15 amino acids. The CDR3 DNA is TGTGCCAGCAGGTTCGGACAGGGACCTAGCTATGGCTACACCTTC. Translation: CASRFGQGPSYGYTF.

The CDR3 is CASSLSRGATNEKLFF. The CDR3 DNA reads TGTGCCAGCAGTTTATCGCGAGGGGCAACTAATGAAAAACTGTTTTTT. The chain employs TRBV27 and TRBJ1-4, with D perhaps TRBD1 (5 bases). Trimming cost V 0 bases and J 0 bases, with 8 bases left between them. Germline V gene lookup returns CDR1 MNHEY and CDR2 SMNVEV (reference sequence). The CDR3 has 16 amino acids.

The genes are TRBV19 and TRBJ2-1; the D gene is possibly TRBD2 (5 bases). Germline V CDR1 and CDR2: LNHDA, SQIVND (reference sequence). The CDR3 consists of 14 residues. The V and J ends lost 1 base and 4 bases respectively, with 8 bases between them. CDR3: CASSIASQYNEQFF. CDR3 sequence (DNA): TGTGCCAGTAGTATAGCTAGCCAGTACAATGAGCAGTTCTTC.

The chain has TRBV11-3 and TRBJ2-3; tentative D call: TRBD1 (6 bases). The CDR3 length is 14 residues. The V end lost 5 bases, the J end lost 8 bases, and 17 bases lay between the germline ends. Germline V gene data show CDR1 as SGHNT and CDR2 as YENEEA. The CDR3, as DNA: TGTGCCAGCAGCCGATCCATGGACAGCCCTACGCAGTATTTT. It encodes CASSRSMDSPTQYF.

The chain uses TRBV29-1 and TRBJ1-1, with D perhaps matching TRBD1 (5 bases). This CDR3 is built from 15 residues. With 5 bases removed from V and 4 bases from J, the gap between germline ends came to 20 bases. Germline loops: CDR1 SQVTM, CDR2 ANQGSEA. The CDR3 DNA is TGCAGCGTTACCCTGGGTGGGGGTGGTGTCACTGAAGCTTTCTTT. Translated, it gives CSVTLGGGGVTEAFF.

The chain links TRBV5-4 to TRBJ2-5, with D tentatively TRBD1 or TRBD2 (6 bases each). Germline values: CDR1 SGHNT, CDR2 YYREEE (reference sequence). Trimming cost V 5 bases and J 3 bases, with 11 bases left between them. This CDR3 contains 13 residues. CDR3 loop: CASSGGDKETQYF. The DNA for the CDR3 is TGTGCCAGCAGTGGCGGGGACAAAGAGACCCAGTACTTC.

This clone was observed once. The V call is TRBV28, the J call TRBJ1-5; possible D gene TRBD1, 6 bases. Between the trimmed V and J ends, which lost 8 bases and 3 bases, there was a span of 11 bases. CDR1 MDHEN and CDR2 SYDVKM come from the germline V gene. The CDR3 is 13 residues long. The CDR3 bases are TGTGCCAGCTCTACAGGGCTCAATCAGCCCCAGCATTTT. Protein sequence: CASSTGLNQPQHF.

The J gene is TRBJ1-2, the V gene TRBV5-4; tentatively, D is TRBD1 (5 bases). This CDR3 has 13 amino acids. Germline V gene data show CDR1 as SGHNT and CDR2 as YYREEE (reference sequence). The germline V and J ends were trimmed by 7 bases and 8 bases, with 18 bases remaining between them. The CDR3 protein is CASGTWTSQGYTF. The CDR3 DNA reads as TGTGCCAGCGGGACCTGGACCTCACAAGGCTACACCTTC.

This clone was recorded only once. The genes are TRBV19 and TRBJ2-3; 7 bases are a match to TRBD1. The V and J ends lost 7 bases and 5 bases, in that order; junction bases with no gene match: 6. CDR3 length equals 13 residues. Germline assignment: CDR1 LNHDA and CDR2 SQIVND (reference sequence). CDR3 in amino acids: CASNRGLGDTQYF. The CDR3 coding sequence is TGTGCCAGTAACAGGGGCCTCGGAGATACGCAGTATTTT.

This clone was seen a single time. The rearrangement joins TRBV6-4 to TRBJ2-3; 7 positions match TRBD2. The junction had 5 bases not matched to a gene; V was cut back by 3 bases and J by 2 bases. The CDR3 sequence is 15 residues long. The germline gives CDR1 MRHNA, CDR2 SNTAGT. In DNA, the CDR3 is TGTGCCAGCAGTGAAACGGGGGGAGCCACAGATACGCAGTATTTT. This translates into CASSETGGATDTQYF.

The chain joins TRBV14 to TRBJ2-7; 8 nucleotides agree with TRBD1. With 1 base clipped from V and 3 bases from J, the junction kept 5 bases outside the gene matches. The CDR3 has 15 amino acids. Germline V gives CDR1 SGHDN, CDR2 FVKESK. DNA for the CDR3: TGTGCCAGCAGCCAAGCTTCCAGGGGGCACTACGAGCAGTACTTC. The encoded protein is CASSQASRGHYEQYF.

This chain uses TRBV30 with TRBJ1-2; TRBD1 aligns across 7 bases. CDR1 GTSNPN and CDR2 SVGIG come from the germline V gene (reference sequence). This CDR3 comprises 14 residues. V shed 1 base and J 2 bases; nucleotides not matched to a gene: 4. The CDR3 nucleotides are TGTGCCTGGAGTGCGGACAGGTGGAACTATGGCTACACCTTC. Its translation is CAWSADRWNYGYTF.

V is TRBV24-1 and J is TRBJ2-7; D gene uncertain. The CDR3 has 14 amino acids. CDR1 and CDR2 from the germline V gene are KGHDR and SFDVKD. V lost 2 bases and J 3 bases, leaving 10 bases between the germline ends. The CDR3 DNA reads TGTGCCACCAGTGATTGGACGGTCAACTACGAGCAGTACTTC. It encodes CATSDWTVNYEQYF.

CDR3 amino acids: CASSWQQGSYNEQFF. DNA of the CDR3: TGCGCCAGCAGCTGGCAACAGGGATCCTACAATGAGCAGTTCTTC. This sequence joins TRBV5-1 and TRBJ2-1, with D tentatively TRBD1 (6 bases). Germline CDR1 SGHRS, CDR2 YFSETQ. This CDR3 spans 15 amino acids. The ends were cut back, 3 bases at V and 1 base at J, with 11 bases in the middle.

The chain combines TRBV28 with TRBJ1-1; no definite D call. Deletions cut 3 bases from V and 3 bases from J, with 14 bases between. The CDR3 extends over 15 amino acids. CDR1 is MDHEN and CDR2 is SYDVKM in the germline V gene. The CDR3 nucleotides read TGTGCCAGCAGTTTTGAGGGTCGGTCTTACACTGAAGCTTTCTTT. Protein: CASSFEGRSYTEAFF.

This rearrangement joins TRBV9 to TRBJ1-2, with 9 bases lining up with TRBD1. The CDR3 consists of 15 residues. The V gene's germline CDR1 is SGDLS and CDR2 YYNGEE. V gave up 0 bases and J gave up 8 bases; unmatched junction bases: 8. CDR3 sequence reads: CASSVGGQGYEGYTF. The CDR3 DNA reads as TGTGCCAGCAGCGTAGGGGGACAGGGTTATGAGGGCTACACCTTC.

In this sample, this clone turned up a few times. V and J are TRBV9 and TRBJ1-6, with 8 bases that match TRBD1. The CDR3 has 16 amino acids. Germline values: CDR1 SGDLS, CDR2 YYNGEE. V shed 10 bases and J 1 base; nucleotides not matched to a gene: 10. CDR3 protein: CASGTGSISYNSPLHF. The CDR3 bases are TGTGCCTCCGGGACAGGATCTATTTCCTATAATTCACCCCTCCACTTT.

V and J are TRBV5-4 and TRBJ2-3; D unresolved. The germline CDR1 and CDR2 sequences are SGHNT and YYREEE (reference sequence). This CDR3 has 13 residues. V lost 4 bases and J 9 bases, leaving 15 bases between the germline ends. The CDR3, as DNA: TGTGCCAGCAGCCCAAGCGAAACAAGGACGCAGTATTTT. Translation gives CASSPSETRTQYF.

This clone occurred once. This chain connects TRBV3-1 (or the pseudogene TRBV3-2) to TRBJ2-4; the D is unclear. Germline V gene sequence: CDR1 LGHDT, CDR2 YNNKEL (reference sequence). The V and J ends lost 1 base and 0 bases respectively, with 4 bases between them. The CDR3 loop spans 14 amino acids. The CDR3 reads CASSQGIAKNIQYF. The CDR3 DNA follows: TGTGCCAGCAGCCAAGGGATAGCCAAAAACATTCAGTACTTC.

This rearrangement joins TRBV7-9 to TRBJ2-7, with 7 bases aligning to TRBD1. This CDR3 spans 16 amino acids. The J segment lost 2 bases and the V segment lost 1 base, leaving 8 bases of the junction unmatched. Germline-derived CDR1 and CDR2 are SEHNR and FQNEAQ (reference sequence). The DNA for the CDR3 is TGTGCCAGCAGCTTAGTCGGGCAGGGGGTCGCCTACGAGCAGTACTTC. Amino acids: CASSLVGQGVAYEQYF. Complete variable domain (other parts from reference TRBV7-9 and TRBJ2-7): DTGVSQNPRHKITKRGQNVTFRCDPISEHNRLYWYRQTLGQGPEFLTYFQNEAQLEKSRLLSDRFSAERPKGSFSTLEIQRTEQGDSAMYLCASSLVGQGVAYEQYFGPGTRLTVT.